The clone carrying this TCR beta chain is medium-sized within its sample. What it binds is not known. Looked up from germline, CDR1 is DFQATT and CDR2 is SNEGSKA (reference sequence). The CDR3 runs 11 residues. V shed 1 base and J shed 6 bases, with 4 bases lying between them. With 32 V and 13 J primers, multiplex PCR amplified the TCR beta CDR3. TCRdb independently ran MiXCR on the multiplex PCR reads; one entry per CDR3 protein. The table shows fewer than 12,000 distinct CDR3 sequences, with almost 30% occurring only once. The template for each sample was around 600 ng of genomic DNA, which had been extracted from bulk tumor tissue. Far-apart biopsies, several per primary tumor, were taken during surgery. Curative surgical treatment was performed in patients who had newly diagnosed, untreated non-small cell lung cancer. Patients with newly diagnosed non-small cell lung cancer who underwent surgery with curative intent served as donors.

These data belong to a study of immune heterogeneity within non-small cell lung tumors. Whole-study findings and limits: Identical dominant CDR3 beta clonotypes were found repeatedly across the tumor sites of a single patient, and these appeared alongside high-frequency clones that were unique to particular tumor locations. Largely, high-frequency T-cell receptor beta clonotypes differed from one individual patient to another.

The chain employs TRBV20-1 and TRBJ2-1; D gene uncertain. The receptor was derived from a woman aged 55-69 years with non-small cell lung cancer. The sample comprised lung tumor tissue. Written as DNA, the CDR3 is TGCAGTGCTAGAGGGGCCAATGAGCAGTTCTTC. This codes for CSARGANEQFF.